This T cell receptor (beta chain) came from a study of shared clonotypes between healthy human individuals. Only Caucasian adults living in Nashville, Tennessee made up the donor group. CDR1 is LGHNA, CDR2 YNFKEQ, per germline. The CDR3 spans 14 residues. V lost 1 base and J 5 bases, leaving 8 bases between the germline ends. The authors ran the assay at deep level. Replicate PCRs for unsorted PBMC used about 0.3 ug DNA (approximately 31,000 T cell genomes). In the source study's methods: From ImmunoSEQ came sequences covering only the junction and carrying no quality scores, so filtering differed. Method: immunoSEQ multiplex PCR; TCRdb's copy keeps in-frame clones and lacks some. The V and J calls and clone size come from that table; D and trimming were worked out from the DNA. The table shows roughly 500,000 clones, with around 78% occurring only once.

The J gene is TRBJ1-4, the V gene TRBV4-2; D is perhaps TRBD1 (5 bases). Sequencing was performed on PBMCs. This receptor was identified in a woman aged 40 to 55 in good health. Some clones in this sample may be carry-over from other donors' samples. The CDR3, as DNA: TGTGCCAGCAGCCAAGCGCAGGGAAATGAAAAACTGTTTTTT. Translating gives CASSQAQGNEKLFF.